This TCR beta chain was sequenced in a study of blood T cell repertoires in COVID-19 (dated by TCRdb to the early 2020s). In terms of the full investigation: Collaborator samples came from the United States, Italy and Spain and covered acute and convalescent phases of COVID-19. A freely available public database, intended as a resource for researchers studying the immune response to SARS-CoV-2, is where the repertoires were released. The material from the prospective study consisted of cDNA or gDNA derived from T cells, B-cell-depleted T cells, or PBMCs. Sample metadata almost always included a de-identified subject ID, COVID-19 status, age in years and sex. Samples were obtained from the ongoing ImmuneRACE study (first 160 participants) and from 950 to 1,500 subjects provided by 6 global collaborators. HLA class I and class II types, where available, came from metadata supplied by the sample provider rather than from assay-based typing. Deeply sampled blood TCRbeta repertoires from subjects exposed to, actively infected with, or recovered from COVID-19 were included in the dataset.

Details on this clone: Its cognate antigen has yet to be identified. Base qualities are missing; no much larger clone stands one base away.

The immunoSEQ Assay, a bias-controlled multiplex PCR, was used to amplify TCRbeta CDR3 regions from genomic DNA. Concerning the study's data processing: The number of nucleated cells in each sample was estimated by amplification of reference gene primers within the assay. Sequence reads were collapsed and filtered to measure the absolute abundance of every unique TCRbeta CDR3 rearrangement. For each sample, productive Simpson clonality was calculated by taking the square root of Simpson's diversity index across productive rearrangements. Imported from immuneACCESS, the table was reduced by TCRdb to in-frame sequences with V and J called. These copies leave out some clones; in studies compared against another copy, an unresolved V gene accounts for under half, and the cause of the remainder is not known. That table gives V, J and clone size, and the DNA gave D and trimming. Here the sample has a few hundred thousand clones; less than 90% occur a single time. Clones ranked in the top ten supply around 8% of the sample.

The paper's findings and limits, for the study overall: The amount of clinical and demographic metadata varied by source and participant and was provided uncurated.

In the prospective study, participants were roughly 18 to 90 years old, resided in about two dozen geographic areas of the United States, and were enrolled through a virtual design. In the prospective study, participants were assigned to cohorts based on the clinical history participants reported in a screening survey and a study questionnaire. For ImmuneRACE Cohort 3, a participant was defined as recovered based on two consecutive negative NP/OP PCR tests, clearance by a healthcare professional, or resolution of symptoms. In the prospective study, whole blood, serum and a nasopharyngeal or oropharyngeal swab were collected from each participant by mobile phlebotomists. Participants in the prospective study had the option to provide additional blood draws and questionnaires over a roughly 2-month period. Blood samples from the prospective study were shipped frozen or at room temperature prior to DNA extraction.

Taken from the germline V gene, the CDR1 and CDR2 loops are MNHNS and SASEGT. V was cut back by 4 bases and J by 8 bases, leaving a gap of 20 bases between them. Taken from cysteine to phenylalanine, the CDR3 has 16 residues. Solely the CDR3 DNA is kept, with 48 bases framed from the first base. The sequenced material came from PBMCs or T cells enriched from blood (not recorded which). Rearrangement joined TRBV6-1 to TRBJ1-4; the D gene is possibly TRBD1, with 5 bases matching. This sequence originates from a woman aged 55-70 years who had recovered from COVID-19. The sequenced DNA: TGTGCCAGCAGTGCTCTGCCCAGGGAATTAGGCGAAAAACTGTTTTTT. This sequence encodes CASSALPRELGEKLFF.